This T cell receptor beta chain was sequenced in a study of blood T cells in healthy people across ages. Then a second PCR, running about 6 to 11 cycles, was carried out with a sample-barcoded 5' primer and a J-beta primer mix. TCRdb fed the 5' RACE reads into MiXCR, producing one record per CDR3 protein. The data hold over 1,500,000 distinct CDR3 sequences, with around 50% observed a single time. This clonotype was seen at least ten times. This sequence was found in a woman aged 40-49 years in good health. The sample consisted of blood.

In DNA form, the CDR3 reads TGCGCCAGCAGCCAGGACAGGGGATTTATAAGTGGCTACACCTTC. Translated, it gives CASSQDRGFISGYTF. The J gene is TRBJ1-2, the V gene TRBV4-1; 9 bases are shared with TRBD1. CDR3 length: 15 residues. After removal of 3 bases from V and 7 bases from J, the junction contained 9 bases not matched to a gene. CDR1 is MGHRA, CDR2 YSYEKL, per germline.